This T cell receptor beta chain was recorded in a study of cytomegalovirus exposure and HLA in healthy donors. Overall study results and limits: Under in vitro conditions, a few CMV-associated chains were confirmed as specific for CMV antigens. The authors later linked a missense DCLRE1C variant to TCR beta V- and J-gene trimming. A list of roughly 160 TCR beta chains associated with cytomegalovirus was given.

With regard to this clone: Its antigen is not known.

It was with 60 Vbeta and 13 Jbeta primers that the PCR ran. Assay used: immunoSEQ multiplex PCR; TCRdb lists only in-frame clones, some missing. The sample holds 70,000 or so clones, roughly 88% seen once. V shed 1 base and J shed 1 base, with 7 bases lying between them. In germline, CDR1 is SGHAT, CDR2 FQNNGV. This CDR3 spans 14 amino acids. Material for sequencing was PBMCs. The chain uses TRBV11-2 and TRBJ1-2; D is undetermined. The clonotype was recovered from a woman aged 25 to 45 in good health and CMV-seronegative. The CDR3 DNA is TGTGCCAGCAGCTTAGGGCAGGTTAACTATGGCTACACCTTC. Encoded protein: CASSLGQVNYGYTF. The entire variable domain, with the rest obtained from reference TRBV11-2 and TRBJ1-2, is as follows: EAGVAQSPRYKIIEKRQSVAFWCNPISGHATLYWYQQILGQGPKLLIQFQNNGVVDDSQLPKDRFSAERLKGVDSTLKIQPAKLEDSAVYLCASSLGQVNYGYTFGSGTRLTVV.